Presented here are 17 T cell receptor beta chains from one specimen sequenced in a study of T cell repertoires in cytomegalovirus infection. TCRdb re-analysed the reads in MiXCR, keeping a single row per CDR3 protein. The top ten hold roughly 13% of the sample, which has 750,000 to 950,000 distinct CDR3 sequences, about 28% seen once. Antigens of these TCRs are unknown. The sample was cultured CD8+ T cells from PBMCs, taken from culture after CMV antigen stimulation. The receptors originated from a human donor in good health (CMV status not recorded). Some clones in this sample may be carry-over from other donors' samples.

V and J are TRBV3-1 and TRBJ2-7; D remains unclear. Between the trimmed V and J ends, which lost 1 base and 3 bases, there was a span of 10 bases. The CDR3 loop spans 14 amino acids. Germline-derived CDR1 and CDR2 are LGHDT and YNNKEL (reference sequence). CDR3 bases: TGTGCCAGCAGCCAAGGGTTTGGAATCTACGAGCAGTACGTC. Translation gives CASSQGFGIYEQYV.

This clonotype occurred a few times. This chain links TRBV5-1 with TRBJ2-1, with 9 bases that match TRBD1. Trimming removed 2 bases from V and 4 bases from J; junction bases left unmatched: 7. Germline lookup yields CDR1 SGHRS and CDR2 YFSETQ. This CDR3 is built from 16 residues. CDR3 protein: CASSLPRDRAYNEQFF. The CDR3 nucleotides are TGCGCCAGCAGCTTACCCCGGGACAGGGCTTACAATGAGCAGTTCTTC.

This clonotype was seen more than once but under ten times. The junction departs from the called germline gene at one end, perhaps through a read error. The rearrangement uses TRBV4-1 and TRBJ1-5; no clear D. Germline V lookup: CDR1 MGHRA, CDR2 YSYEKL. The CDR3 spans 12 residues. CDR3 sequence reads: CASSHLGGEQHF. Here the CDR3 DNA reads TGTGCCAGCAGCCATCTCGGAGGAGAACAGCATTTT.

This chain links TRBV6-2 or TRBV6-3 with TRBJ2-7; 7 bases line up with TRBD2. The V and J ends lost 5 bases and 2 bases, in that order; junction bases with no gene match: 3. This CDR3 region has 13 residues. Germline V CDR1 and CDR2: MNHEY, SVGEGT. CDR3 bases: TGTGCCAGCAGTGGGACTATCCCCTACGAGCAGTACTTC. Protein product: CASSGTIPYEQYF.

The rearrangement joins TRBV12-3 or TRBV12-4 to TRBJ1-2; D remains unclear. Trimming shortened V by 10 bases and J by 8 bases, and 20 bases separated the two germline ends. This CDR3 has 13 residues. As DNA, the CDR3 is TGTGCCACCATGCCGGTACTACAAACGGGCTACACCTTC. Translating it yields CATMPVLQTGYTF.

This clonotype was observed a handful of times. V and J are TRBV25-1 and TRBJ2-7; 7 nucleotides line up with TRBD2. Per germline, CDR1 MGHDK and CDR2 SYGVNS. The length of the CDR3 is 12 residues. The V segment lost 8 bases and the J segment 2 bases; nucleotides outside the gene matches: 3. The CDR3: CASRSGAYEQYF. The CDR3 nucleotides are TGTGCCAGCCGGAGCGGGGCCTACGAGCAGTACTTC.

V and J are TRBV23-1 and TRBJ2-2; no reliable D call. TRBV23-1 counts as an open reading frame of uncertain function. The CDR3 is made up of 12 amino acids. Trimming removed 10 bases from V and 8 bases from J, with 14 bases in between. The chain's CDR3 is CANSPPPGELFF. The CDR3 DNA reads TGCGCCAACAGCCCACCTCCGGGGGAGCTGTTTTTT.

V and J are TRBV11-2 and TRBJ1-1; D perhaps matches TRBD1 (6 bases). CDR3 length: 13 residues. V shed 3 bases and J shed 6 bases, with 11 bases lying between them. The germline V gene encodes CDR1 SGHAT and CDR2 FQNNGV. The DNA for the CDR3 is TGTGCCAGCAGCTTCGACAGGAGGCCTGAAGCTTTCTTT. Amino acids: CASSFDRRPEAFF.

V gene TRBV4-3 combines with J gene TRBJ1-6, with D perhaps matching TRBD1 (6 bases). V was clipped by 0 bases and J by 9 bases, with 12 bases between them. Germline V gene data show CDR1 as LGHNA and CDR2 as YSLEER. CDR3 length equals 15 residues. The CDR3 here is CASSQENRAISPLHF. The CDR3 DNA is TGCGCCAGCAGCCAAGAGAACAGGGCCATTTCACCCCTCCACTTT.

The table lists this clonotype with a few counts. The rearrangement links TRBV7-6 to TRBJ2-1; possibly TRBD1 or TRBD2 for D (5 bases each). The V end lost 5 bases, the J end lost 4 bases, and 12 bases lay between the germline ends. The CDR3 sequence is 14 residues long. Germline V lookup: CDR1 SGHVS, CDR2 FNYEAQ. In nucleotides, the CDR3 is TGTGCCAGCAGCGCAGACGGGGCTTACAATGAGCAGTTCTTC. This codes for CASSADGAYNEQFF. Together with reference TRBV7-6 and TRBJ2-1, the CDR3 gives the full variable domain: GAGVSQSPRYKVTKRGQDVALRCDPISGHVSLYWYRQALGQGPEFLTYFNYEAQQDKSGLPNDRFSAERPEGSISTLTIQRTEQRDSAMYRCASSADGAYNEQFFGPGTRLTVL.

This clonotype was recorded a few times. The chain joins TRBV4-3 to TRBJ2-6; D not certain. The CDR3 covers 17 residues. The V gene lost 0 bases and the J gene lost 0 bases, with 9 bases spanning the gap. Germline CDR1 reads LGHNA; CDR2 reads YSLEER. The CDR3 is CASSQDPAYSGANVLTF. For the CDR3, the DNA is TGCGCCAGCAGCCAAGATCCAGCCTACTCTGGGGCCAACGTCCTGACTTTC.

This clonotype was picked up a small number of times. The chain joins TRBV6-6 to TRBJ1-6; D is possibly TRBD1 (6 bases). Germline assignment: CDR1 MNHNY and CDR2 SVGAGI (reference sequence). Trimming stripped 8 bases from V and 9 bases from J, with 20 bases between. The CDR3 covers 15 residues. CDR3 amino acids: CASLEGGKHSSPLHF. CDR3 DNA: TGTGCCAGCCTGGAGGGGGGGAAGCACAGTTCACCCCTCCACTTT.

This chain uses TRBV2 with TRBJ2-3; TRBD2 is a possible D gene (5 bases). This CDR3 region has 15 residues. In germline, CDR1 is SNHLY, CDR2 FYNNEI. V dropped 7 bases and J dropped 1 base, with 15 bases sitting between them. The CDR3 DNA reads as TGTGCCAGCAATGACCTAGCCGAAGGCACAGATACGCAGTATTTT. This translates into CASNDLAEGTDTQYF.

The chain couples TRBV2 to TRBJ2-2; either TRBD1 or TRBD2 may supply D (5 bases each). Germline CDR1 SNHLY, CDR2 FYNNEI. CDR3 length equals 17 residues. Trimming shortened V by 7 bases and J by 0 bases, and 18 bases separated the two germline ends. CDR3 amino acids: CASNIAYGASNTGELFF. The CDR3, as DNA: TGTGCCAGCAACATTGCTTACGGGGCTTCGAACACCGGGGAGCTGTTTTTT.

The chain couples TRBV7-6 to TRBJ2-3; 7 bases align to TRBD2. The CDR3 consists of 15 residues. Germline V gene lookup returns CDR1 SGHVS and CDR2 FNYEAQ. V dropped 5 bases and J dropped 3; count of bases not matched to a gene: 8. The CDR3 reads CASSPELAPTDTQYF. The CDR3 DNA reads as TGTGCCAGCAGCCCCGAACTAGCGCCGACAGATACGCAGTATTTT.

The gene calls are TRBV29-1 and TRBJ2-5, with a weak D call TRBD1 (7 bases). The CDR3 runs to 13 residues. The V end lost 6 bases, the J end lost 3 bases, and 14 bases lay between the germline ends. The germline CDR1 and CDR2 sequences are SQVTM and ANQGSEA. The CDR3 is CSVLTGEEETQYF. CDR3 DNA sequence: TGCAGCGTCCTTACAGGGGAGGAAGAGACCCAGTACTTC.

This clonotype was counted at least ten times. In DNA, the CDR3 is TGCAGTGCTGTCCCAGGAGATAATTCACCCCTCCACTTT. This sequence encodes CSAVPGDNSPLHF. The chain joins TRBV20-1 to TRBJ1-6; D is uncertain. This CDR3 contains 13 residues. V was shortened by 5 bases and J by 5 bases, with 10 bases between the two germline ends. The germline V gene has CDR1 DFQATT and CDR2 SNEGSKA (reference sequence).